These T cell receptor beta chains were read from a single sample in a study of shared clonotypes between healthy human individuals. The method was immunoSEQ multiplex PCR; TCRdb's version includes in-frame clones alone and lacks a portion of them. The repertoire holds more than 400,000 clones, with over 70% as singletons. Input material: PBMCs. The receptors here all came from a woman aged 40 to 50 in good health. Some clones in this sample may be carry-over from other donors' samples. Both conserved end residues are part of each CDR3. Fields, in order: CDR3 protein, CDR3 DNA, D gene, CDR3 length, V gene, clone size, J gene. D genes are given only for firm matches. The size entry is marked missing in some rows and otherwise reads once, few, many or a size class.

CSVLAGTSVYEQYF | TGCAGCGTTTTGGCTGGGACTAGCGTCTACGAGCAGTACTTC | TRBD2 | 14 | TRBV29-1 | . | TRBJ2-7
CASSPNDIYEQYF | TGTGCCAGCAGTCCTAACGACATCTACGAGCAGTACTTC | . | 13 | TRBV2 | . | TRBJ2-7
CASSLVQSYEQYF | TGTGCCAGCAGTTTAGTACAATCTTACGAGCAGTACTTC | . | 13 | TRBV28 | . | TRBJ2-7
CASSLYSGGAFF | TGTGCCAGCAGTTTATACTCAGGGGGAGCTTTCTTT | TRBD1 | 12 | TRBV28 | . | TRBJ1-1
CASGKDTQYF | TGTGCCAGCGGTAAGGATACGCAGTATTTT | . | 10 | TRBV5-4 | . | TRBJ2-3
CASSAGGRETQYF | TGTGCCAGCAGCGCGGGTGGCCGGGAGACCCAGTACTTC | . | 13 | TRBV11-3 | . | TRBJ2-5
CASSVSGLAYNEQFF | TGTGCCAGCAGCGTATCCGGGCTTGCTTACAATGAGCAGTTCTTC | . | 15 | TRBV6-4 | . | TRBJ2-1
CASSFSGQGAVGYTF | TGTGCCAGCAGTTTTTCGGGACAGGGGGCAGTGGGCTACACCTTC | TRBD1 | 15 | TRBV27 | . | TRBJ1-2
CASSLVGTGGDEQYF | TGCGCCAGCAGCTTAGTGGGGACAGGGGGCGACGAGCAGTACTTC | TRBD1 | 15 | TRBV5-1 | . | TRBJ2-7
CASSLGLAGARETQYF | TGTGCCAGCAGCTTAGGGCTAGCGGGAGCCCGAGAGACCCAGTACTTC | TRBD2 | 16 | TRBV7-2 | . | TRBJ2-5
CASSPTGTHYNEQFF | TGCGCCAGCAGTCCTACCGGGACTCACTACAATGAGCAGTTCTTC | . | 15 | TRBV10-2 | . | TRBJ2-1
CASRKPAGNTIYF | TGTGCCAGTCGGAAGCCGGCTGGAAACACCATATATTTT | . | 13 | TRBV19 | . | TRBJ1-3
CASSSVGSQPQHF | TGTGCCAGCAGTTCTGTAGGGTCGCAGCCCCAGCATTTT | . | 13 | TRBV6-1 | . | TRBJ1-5
CASSQDGQNTGELFF | TGTGCCAGCAGCCAAGATGGGCAGAACACCGGGGAGCTGTTTTTT | . | 15 | TRBV4-2 | . | TRBJ2-2
CASSQQERSNEKLFF | TGTGCCAGCTCACAACAGGAAAGGTCTAATGAAAAACTGTTTTTT | . | 15 | TRBV18 | . | TRBJ1-4
CASSSAGGVADTQYF | TGTGCCAGCAGCTCAGCGGGAGGGGTCGCAGATACGCAGTATTTT | TRBD2 | 15 | TRBV5-4 | . | TRBJ2-3
CSVAWVQGKGYEQYF | TGCAGCGTGGCCTGGGTGCAGGGTAAAGGTTACGAGCAGTACTTC | . | 15 | TRBV29-1 | . | TRBJ2-7
CASSLRVGQENYGYTF | TGTGCCAGCAGTTTAAGGGTAGGGCAGGAAAACTATGGCTACACCTTC | . | 16 | TRBV27 | . | TRBJ1-2
CASSLGQGNQPQHF | TGTGCCAGCAGTTTAGGACAGGGCAATCAGCCCCAGCATTTT | TRBD1 | 14 | TRBV27 | . | TRBJ1-5
CAWSRAVGQPQHF | TGTGCCTGGAGTAGGGCGGTCGGACAGCCCCAGCATTTT | . | 13 | TRBV30 | . | TRBJ1-5
CASSGGGIAVQETQYF | TGTGCCAGCAGCGGCGGCGGAATAGCGGTCCAAGAGACCCAGTACTTC | . | 16 | TRBV7-8 | once | TRBJ2-5